This TCR beta chain was documented in a study of T-cell reconstitution after alpha-beta-depleted transplantation in children. A library of TCRbeta sequences, prepared with unique molecular identifiers, was generated. TCRdb itself ran the PCR reads through MiXCR, one entry per CDR3 protein. The sample holds 250,000 to 350,000 distinct CDR3 sequences, almost 10% seen once. Trimming removed 5 bases from V and 0 bases from J, with 13 bases in between. This CDR3 has 15 amino acids. Per the germline V gene, CDR1 is SGHRS and CDR2 is YFSETQ. This sequence joins TRBV5-1 and TRBJ2-3; D uncertain. This specimen consisted of PBMCs from the stem cell graft donor, obtained from the stem cell graft. The TCR sequence derives from a human donor who donated a stem cell graft to a child with SCID. CDR3 residues: CASSRTFTSTDTQYF. The CDR3 coding sequence is TGCGCCAGCAGTCGGACCTTTACTAGCACAGATACGCAGTATTTT.